Listed below are T cell receptor beta chains from one sample, sequenced in a study of CD8 T cells in ankylosing spondylitis. Each CDR3 protein is one row after TCRdb ran MiXCR on the 5' RACE reads. Among 250,000 to 350,000 distinct CDR3 sequences listed, under 25% were seen once. The sample was blood, either unsorted or a sorted T cell fraction (not recorded which). The receptors here all came from a female donor with ankylosing spondylitis or in good health (not recorded which). Both conserved end residues are part of each CDR3. The D gene is left open where the match is weak. Clone size is stated in some rows and not others, as once, few, many or a class when expanded.

j_call | v_call | clone_size | d_call | cdr3_aa | cdr3_nt
TRBJ1-5 | TRBV20-1 | few | - | CSALDVSNQPQHF | TGCAGTGCTCTGGATGTTAGCAATCAGCCCCAGCATTTT
TRBJ2-7 | TRBV29-1 | few | TRBD1 | CSVARDRGLYEQYF | TGCAGCGTTGCCCGGGACAGGGGGCTCTACGAGCAGTACTTC
TRBJ2-5 | TRBV4-2 | - | TRBD2 | CASSQDVEGGPGETQYF | TGTGCCAGCAGCCAAGATGTCGAGGGAGGGCCGGGAGAGACCCAGTACTTC
TRBJ2-7 | TRBV5-1 | - | TRBD1 | CASSNRDRGFEQYF | TGCGCCAGCAGCAACCGGGACAGGGGTTTCGAGCAGTACTTC
TRBJ2-1 | TRBV6-5 | few | TRBD2 | CASSREGSEQLF | TGTGCCAGCAGCCGGGAGGGCAGCGAGCAGTTATTC
TRBJ2-5 | TRBV12-3/TRBV12-4 | many | TRBD1 | CASSTTGDRETQYF | TGTGCCAGCAGTACCACCGGGGACAGGGAGACCCAGTACTTC
TRBJ2-7 | TRBV20-1 | - | TRBD2 | CSAAGSGDYEQYF | TGCAGTGCCGCCGGGAGCGGGGATTACGAGCAGTACTTC
TRBJ2-3 | TRBV7-2 | - | - | CASSHRRLRERGTDTQYF | TGTGCCAGCAGCCACCGCCGGCTGCGCGAGAGGGGGACAGATACGCAGTATTTT
TRBJ1-1 | TRBV7-9 | few | - | CAGATRGRDYTEAFF | TGTGCCGGCGCGACAAGGGGCAGGGATTACACTGAAGCTTTCTTT
TRBJ1-3 | TRBV6-5 | few | - | CASSYSWGNTIYF | TGTGCCAGCAGTTACTCGTGGGGAAACACCATATATTTT
TRBJ1-1 | TRBV29-1 | few | - | CSVEGGKNTEAFF | TGCAGCGTTGAAGGGGGCAAGAACACTGAAGCTTTCTTT
TRBJ2-2 | TRBV5-6 | - | - | CASSLQVRTGELFF | TGTGCCAGCAGCTTGCAGGTTCGAACCGGGGAGCTGTTTTTT
TRBJ1-1 | TRBV27 | - | - | CASSNRPGNTEAFF | TGTGCCAGCTCCAATCGACCCGGGAACACTGAAGCTTTCTTT
TRBJ2-1 | TRBV12-3/TRBV12-4 | few | TRBD2 | CASGAGGYNEQFF | TGTGCCAGTGGAGCGGGAGGCTACAATGAGCAGTTCTTC
TRBJ2-7 | TRBV9 | few | - | CASSVEGRGIDEQYF | TGTGCCAGCAGCGTAGAAGGCAGGGGAATCGACGAGCAGTACTTC
TRBJ2-5 | TRBV4-1 | - | - | CASSQAPLGPRTQETQYF | TGCGCCAGCAGCCAAGCTCCGTTGGGCCCACGAACCCAAGAGACCCAGTACTTC